Below, 17 T cell receptor beta chains from the same sample are listed, as sequenced in a study of cytomegalovirus exposure and HLA in healthy donors. Repertoires were generated with immunoSEQ multiplex PCR, while TCRdb's copy carries only in-frame clones and drops some. The repertoire holds 200,000 to 250,000 clones, with around nine tenths as singletons. Sequencing input: PBMCs. All receptors come from a man younger than 30 in good health and CMV-seronegative.

This clone was counted between two and nine times. This CDR3 reads CASSRSVNQPQHF. In DNA form, the CDR3 reads TGTGCCAGCAGCCGCTCAGTGAATCAGCCCCAGCATTTT. The J gene is TRBJ1-5, the V gene TRBV7-6, with D uncertain. The germline V gene has CDR1 SGHVS and CDR2 FNYEAQ. This CDR3 comprises 13 residues. Trimming removed 5 bases at V and 4 bases at J, with 9 bases between.

The chain links TRBV27 to TRBJ2-1, with TRBD2 matching over 8 bases. The CDR3 loop spans 16 amino acids. The V gene end was trimmed by 6 bases and the J gene end by 6 bases; junction bases not matched to a gene: 13. Germline V gene lookup returns CDR1 MNHEY and CDR2 SMNVEV (reference sequence). CDR3 sequence reads: CASSRTTSGRGNEQFF. The CDR3 nucleotides read TGTGCCAGCAGCCGTACTACCAGCGGGAGAGGCAATGAGCAGTTCTTC.

The chain is built from TRBV29-1 and TRBJ1-1; D gene ambiguous. V was cut by 5 bases and J by 6 bases, with 19 bases left in between. Germline V lookup: CDR1 SQVTM, CDR2 ANQGSEA. This CDR3 region has 14 residues. The DNA of the CDR3 is TGCAGCGTTCCGGGAGGGTCAGGCTACGCTGAAGCTTTCTTT. Its protein product is CSVPGGSGYAEAFF.

This chain links TRBV4-3 with TRBJ1-6; D remains unclear. V was cut by 1 base and J by 9 bases, with 7 bases left in between. CDR3 length: 13 amino acids. The germline V gene encodes CDR1 LGHNA and CDR2 YSLEER. The CDR3 region is CASSQAGGSPLHF. The CDR3, as DNA: TGCGCCAGCAGCCAAGCGGGAGGTTCACCCCTCCACTTT.

Remarks on this clone: The sample contains more than one DNA sequence encoding this CDR3. The chain employs TRBV4-3 and TRBJ2-2, with D perhaps matching TRBD2 (7 bases). The CDR3 is 14 residues long. V lost 4 bases and J lost 5, with 11 bases in between. Germline V gives CDR1 LGHNA, CDR2 YSLEER. The CDR3 coding sequence is TGCGCCAGCAGCCTTCGGGGGGCTACCGGGGAGCTGTTTTTT. This codes for CASSLRGATGELFF.

The rearrangement joins TRBV21-1 to TRBJ2-1; the D call of TRBD1 is as the table states it, not checked on the DNA. TRBV21-1 is labeled a pseudogene. The CDR3 extends over 13 amino acids. CDR3 DNA: TGTGCCAGCAGCAAAGGCGTAGGGGATGAGCAGTTCTTC. It yields the protein CASSKGVGDEQFF.

V usage is TRBV28 and J usage is TRBJ1-3; weak D call: TRBD1 (5 bases). The CDR3 is made up of 14 amino acids. V was cut by 1 base and J by 4 bases, with 8 bases left in between. The V gene's germline CDR1 is MDHEN and CDR2 SYDVKM. CDR3 bases: TGTGCCAGCAGTTTATCCCAGGGAGGAAACACCATATATTTT. It specifies CASSLSQGGNTIYF.

V is TRBV6-5 and J is TRBJ1-4, with 9 bases lining up with TRBD1. The germline V gene has CDR1 MNHEY and CDR2 SVGAGI. The CDR3 contains 14 residues. V lost 5 bases and J lost 8; bases outside the gene matches: 6. Here the CDR3 reads CASSIGTGREKLFF. CDR3 DNA: TGTGCCAGCAGTATCGGGACAGGGAGAGAAAAACTGTTTTTT.

J is TRBJ1-2 and V is TRBV7-9; 10 bases map to TRBD1. J was trimmed by 5 bases and V by 0 bases; bases with no gene match: 3. CDR1 is SEHNR and CDR2 is FQNEAQ in the germline V gene (reference sequence). This CDR3 spans 15 amino acids. The CDR3 is CASSLAAGQGYGYTF. The DNA for the CDR3 is TGTGCCAGCAGCTTAGCTGCGGGACAGGGGTATGGCTACACCTTC. The full variable domain, with the rest looked up from reference TRBV7-9 and TRBJ1-2, is DTGVSQNPRHKITKRGQNVTFRCDPISEHNRLYWYRQTLGQGPEFLTYFQNEAQLEKSRLLSDRFSAERPKGSFSTLEIQRTEQGDSAMYLCASSLAAGQGYGYTFGSGTRLTVV.

V usage is TRBV28 and J usage is TRBJ1-6, with a weak D call TRBD1 (5 bases). Germline CDR1 is MDHEN and CDR2 is SYDVKM. The CDR3 contains 14 residues. The ends were cut back, 2 bases at V and 8 bases at J, with 10 bases in the middle. The CDR3 DNA sequence: TGTGCCAGCAGTTTAACAGGTGGGGATTCACCCCTCCACTTT. As protein: CASSLTGGDSPLHF. Full variable domain (outside the CDR3, taken from reference TRBV28 and TRBJ1-6): DVKVTQSSRYLVKRTGEKVFLECVQDMDHENMFWYRQDPGLGLRLIYFSYDVKMKEKGDIPEGYSVSREKKERFSLILESASTNQTSMYLCASSLTGGDSPLHFGNGTRLTVT.

The V and J genes are TRBV7-9 and TRBJ2-7; maybe TRBD1 (6 bases). In germline, CDR1 is SEHNR, CDR2 FQNEAQ (reference sequence). Trimming shortened V by 4 bases and J by 6 bases, and 16 bases separated the two germline ends. CDR3 length: 14 amino acids. This CDR3 reads CASSSISRGGEQYF. CDR3 sequence (DNA): TGTGCCAGCAGCTCAATCTCCAGGGGCGGCGAGCAGTACTTC.

CDR3 in amino acids: CASSIGQHGTQYF. The CDR3, as DNA: TGTGCCAGTAGTATAGGTCAACATGGCACGCAGTATTTT. The chain recombines TRBV19 with TRBJ2-3; D uncertain. The CDR3 consists of 13 residues. V lost 1 base and J 9 bases, leaving 11 bases between the germline ends. Germline V gene sequence: CDR1 LNHDA, CDR2 SQIVND (reference sequence). Filled out from reference TRBV19 and TRBJ2-3, the complete variable domain reads DGGITQSPKYLFRKEGQNVTLSCEQNLNHDAMYWYRQDPGQGLRLIYYSQIVNDFQKGDIAEGYSVSREKKESFPLTVTSAQKNPTAFYLCASSIGQHGTQYFGPGTRLTVL.

V is TRBV28 and J is TRBJ1-2; perhaps TRBD1 as D (5 bases). This CDR3 is built from 13 residues. V was pared by 7 bases and J by 6 bases, with 15 bases between. Per germline, CDR1 MDHEN and CDR2 SYDVKM. The chain's CDR3 is CASTAGYKNGYTF. The CDR3 bases are TGTGCCAGCACGGCAGGGTATAAGAATGGCTACACCTTC.

This clone was recorded only once. V is TRBV6-5 and J is TRBJ2-1; the D gene is possibly TRBD1 (6 bases). The CDR3 extends over 14 amino acids. Germline CDR1 MNHEY, CDR2 SVGAGI. The V end lost 6 bases, the J end lost 0 bases, and 9 bases lay between the germline ends. The CDR3 DNA reads as TGTGCCAGCAGGAACAGGGTCTCCTACAATGAGCAGTTCTTC. As protein: CASRNRVSYNEQFF.

This chain links TRBV2 with TRBJ1-2, with D perhaps matching TRBD1 (5 bases). V dropped 9 bases and J dropped 2 bases, with 13 bases sitting between them. This CDR3 region has 13 residues. Germline CDR1 is SNHLY and CDR2 is FYNNEI. The DNA of the CDR3 is TGTGCCAGGGCCCCAGGGCCAAACTATGGCTACACCTTC. Translated: CARAPGPNYGYTF.

V is TRBV25-1 and J is TRBJ2-5, with D maybe TRBD1 (5 bases). From germline, CDR1 is MGHDK and CDR2 SYGVNS. This CDR3 has 13 amino acids. Deletions cut 2 bases from V and 3 bases from J, with 7 bases between. Here the CDR3 reads CASSEQGEETQYF. CDR3 nucleotide sequence: TGTGCCAGCAGTGAACAGGGTGAAGAGACCCAGTACTTC.

This chain uses TRBV6-6 with TRBJ1-1; TRBD1 is a possible D gene (6 bases). In germline, CDR1 is MNHNY, CDR2 SVGAGI (reference sequence). CDR3 length: 13 residues. Trimming stripped 6 bases from V and 0 bases from J, with 8 bases between. The CDR3: CASRDRLNTEAFF. DNA for the CDR3: TGTGCCAGCAGAGACAGGCTGAACACTGAAGCTTTCTTT.